Sequencing of this T cell receptor (beta chain) was carried out in a study of T cell responses to AZD1222 COVID-19 vaccine (dated by TCRdb to about 2021). About the study as a whole: AZD1222 recipients whose second dose came at about 4 weeks and those whose second dose came at about 12 weeks were combined into one group, since spike-specific TCR depth and breadth did not differ between the two schedules. Enrollment into the trials was organized by age into subgroups of 18-55, 56-69 and 70-plus years, and those subgroups contained about 150, 27 and 61 TCR-sequenced participants, respectively. A total of approximately 230 trial participants underwent TCR sequencing, of whom some 210 received two doses of AZD1222 and about 25 received two doses of the MenACWY control vaccine.

Broad study findings and their caveats: Conclusions about previously exposed vaccinees are limited because only a handful of AZD1222 recipients were SARS-CoV-2 seropositive at baseline. Participants were mostly white British, with more females than males. The authors suggested clonal diversity may have been underestimated. The vaccine-associated CD4 TCRs covered the entire spike protein, and the dominant responses fell in regions 160-218 and 743-854. Because no day 14 peak-response samples were available, the repertoires could be characterized only after the peak T cell response. Reportedly, close to half of the unique spike-specific TCRs recognized epitopes lying outside the regions that are mutated in the B.1.351 and B.1.1.7 variants. Spike-specific TCR breadth and depth rose significantly after two AZD1222 doses compared with day 0 and with MenACWY recipients. The 56-69-year group was small, and its depth increase did not reach significance, likely because of low power.

The time point label on this specimen signifies: baseline before first vaccination. Vaccinee samples came from UK trials COV001 and COV002, including a single-blind randomized controlled phase 2/3 trial of AZD1222 (ChAdOx1 nCoV-19) in healthy adults. For TCRbeta chain sequencing, PBMC samples from trial participants were taken at day 0 and at day 28 after the second dose. The CDR3 regions of human TCRbeta chains were analyzed by immunosequencing. The authors processed their data as follows. Repertoire TCRs were checked for matches against a reference library of SARS-CoV-2-specific TCRs that had been generated using the MIRA antigen-specificity platform. Breadth was defined as the fraction of unique TCRs that were SARS-CoV-2-associated. Depth was defined as the fraction of total T cells that were SARS-CoV-2-associated. Using the MIRA data, each spike-specific TCR was assigned both to the spike region to which the TCR was reactive and to a CD4 or CD8 class. Log10-transformed breadth and depth values were compared by one-way ANOVA with Sidak's multiple comparisons tests. The clones in this table, taken by TCRdb from immuneACCESS, are in-frame only. Not every clone is retained; where verified, under half of the shortfall comes from an unresolved V gene, and the cause of the rest is unknown. For V, J and clone size, that table is used; D and trimming come from the DNA. For this sample the table gives some 170,000 clones, of which 90% to 95% were detected only once. Of the sample, about 0.9% falls within the top ten clones.

Comments on this clone: The antigen this receptor binds is unknown. No base quality information exists; no much larger clone differs at one position.

CDR1 and CDR2, looked up from the germline V gene, are MGHRA and YSYEKL. V loses 4 bases of germline sequence and J loses 4 bases, and the interval between the two ends is 20 bases. The CDR3 has 17 amino acids, counting the end cysteine and phenylalanine. Of the read, only the CDR3 DNA is kept; its 51 bases are in frame from base 1. The sample in question was peripheral blood, obtained on day 0 of AZD1222 vaccination. The receptor was derived from an adult in good health. Recombination joined TRBV4-1 with TRBJ1-5, with a tentative D gene TRBD1 over 5 matching bases. The CDR3 region reads CASSRVFIQGRNQPQHF. The DNA sequence is given as TGCGCCAGCAGCCGGGTATTTATCCAGGGCAGAAATCAGCCCCAGCATTTT.